This is a list of T cell receptor beta chains from one sample in a study of OX40 agonist ivuxolimab in advanced cancers. Profiling relied on immunoSEQ multiplex PCR, and the TCRdb table lists in-frame clones only, not all of them. There are 63,000 or so clones in the sample; more than 70% occur only once, and 7.9% lies in the top ten. Sequenced here: CD4+ or CD8+ T cells sorted from blood, sampled in a trial of the OX40 agonist ivuxolimab. The receptors originated from an adult with an advanced solid tumor such as melanoma, head and neck, liver or kidney cancer. CDR3s include the opening cysteine and the closing phenylalanine or tryptophan. A D gene is named only where the DNA matches it firmly.

TRBJ1-1	TRBV16	13	TRBD1	TGTGCCAGCAGCCCGGACAGGGGGGTTGAAGCTTTCTTT	CASSPDRGVEAFF
TRBJ1-1	TRBV30	12	NA	TGTGCCTGGAGTGGAGGGACCACTGAAGCTTTCTTT	CAWSGGTTEAFF
TRBJ2-1	TRBV28	11	NA	TGTGCCAGCAGGTCCGGGCGGGCTGAGTTCTTC	CASRSGRAEFF
TRBJ1-2	TRBV13	15	TRBD1	TGTGCCAGCAGCTCTAACAGGGGGGTTAACTATGGCTACACCTTC	CASSSNRGVNYGYTF
TRBJ2-7	TRBV5-1	12	NA	TGCGCCAGCAGCACACAGAACTACGAGCAGTACTTC	CASSTQNYEQYF
TRBJ2-1	TRBV28	17	TRBD2	TGTGCCAGCAGTTTAATATCTCCCCGGGGGGGCGGGAATGAGCAGTTCTTC	CASSLISPRGGGNEQFF
TRBJ2-7	TRBV5-4	15	TRBD2	TGTGCCAGCCGTCCCTCCGGACTAGCGGGAGACGAGCAGTACTTC	CASRPSGLAGDEQYF
TRBJ2-7	TRBV6-1	15	NA	TGTGCCAGCACCCGAGGGGCAGGAGACTCCTACGAGCAGTACTTC	CASTRGAGDSYEQYF
TRBJ1-3	TRBV2	12	NA	TGTGCCAGCAATAAACCTGGAAACACCATATATTTT	CASNKPGNTIYF
TRBJ1-1	TRBV29-1	12	NA	TGCAGCGTTTTAAGCGGCAACACTGAAGCTTTCTTT	CSVLSGNTEAFF
TRBJ1-2	TRBV9	15	NA	TGTGCCAGCAGCGTAGTTTCCGGATCAAACTATGGCTACACCTTC	CASSVVSGSNYGYTF
TRBJ2-2	TRBV4-2	17	NA	TGTGCCAGCAGCGGAGAGGTAGGTCAGATGAACACCGGGGAGCTGTTTTTT	CASSGEVGQMNTGELFF
TRBJ2-7	TRBV6-5	15	NA	TGTGCCAGCAGTTACTCAATTCCGGGACTCTACGAGCAGTACTTC	CASSYSIPGLYEQYF
TRBJ2-1	TRBV4-3	16	NA	TGCGCCAGCAGCCAAGATTGGACGGACTCCTACAATGAGCAGTTCTTC	CASSQDWTDSYNEQFF
TRBJ2-5	TRBV5-6	14	TRBD1	TGTGCCAGCAGCGGCCCGGGACAGCAAGAGACCCAGTACTTC	CASSGPGQQETQYF
TRBJ2-2	TRBV6-5	13	NA	TGTGCCAGCAGTTACACCAACACCGGGGAGCTGTTTTTT	CASSYTNTGELFF
TRBJ1-6	TRBV10-3	16	NA	TGTGCCATCAGTGAGTCCAGAGGGGCCGGTAATTCACCCCTCCACTTT	CAISESRGAGNSPLHF
TRBJ1-6	TRBV5-1	14	NA	TGCGCCAGCAGCGGGGACATGTCTGGTTCACCCCTCCACTTT	CASSGDMSGSPLHF
TRBJ2-7	TRBV4-1	14	NA	TGCGCCAGCAGCCAAGCGGGGACCGGGAGCGAGCAGTACTTC	CASSQAGTGSEQYF
TRBJ1-1	TRBV27	14	TRBD1	TGTGCCAGCAGCCGACGGACAGGGACCATGGGAGCTTTCTTT	CASSRRTGTMGAFF
TRBJ2-1	TRBV11-2	13	NA	TGTGCCAGCAGCTTAGTACCCTACAATGAGCAGTTCTTC	CASSLVPYNEQFF
TRBJ2-3	TRBV9	15	TRBD2	TGTGCCAGCAGCCTAGCGGGAGGGTGGACAGATACGCAGTATTTT	CASSLAGGWTDTQYF
TRBJ1-1	TRBV6-6	15	NA	TGTGCCAGCAGTTACCTCAGGCGAGAGCCCACTGAAGCTTTCTTT	CASSYLRREPTEAFF
TRBJ1-2	TRBV5-1	16	NA	TGCGCCAGCAGCGACCCCGGGACCCCCATAGTACATGGCTACACCTTC	CASSDPGTPIVHGYTF
TRBJ1-5	TRBV7-6	14	NA	TGTGCCAGCAGCTTAGCCCGGGGAAATCAGCCCCAGCATTTT	CASSLARGNQPQHF
TRBJ1-2	TRBV29-1	17	NA	TGCAGCGTTGAAGATGGAGGTTTGGGGGGAAATGTCTATGGCTACACCTTC	CSVEDGGLGGNVYGYTF
TRBJ2-7	TRBV9	15	NA	TGTGCCAGCAGCGTAGAGTCAGGGGCTACCTACGAGCAGTACTTC	CASSVESGATYEQYF